What follows is one T cell receptor beta chain and its context. This specimen comes from a study of OX40 agonist ivuxolimab in advanced cancers. The wider study: Around 40% of patients had received prior checkpoint inhibitor therapy.

The germline CDR1 and CDR2 sequences are LNHNV and YYDKDF (reference sequence). V was trimmed by 0 bases and J by 7 bases, leaving 19 bases between them. This CDR3 region has 18 residues. TCRdb's table, derived via immunoSEQ multiplex PCR, lists solely in-frame clones and lacks some. The sample includes tens of thousands of clones, 60% to 80% of them seen just once. The genes are TRBV15 and TRBJ1-6; TRBD1 might be the D (6 bases). The specimen comprised CD4+ or CD8+ T cells sorted from blood, sampled in a trial of the OX40 agonist ivuxolimab. The sequence derives from an adult with an advanced solid tumor such as melanoma, head and neck, liver or kidney cancer. CDR3 residues: CATSRDLGAGAGNSPLHF. The CDR3 DNA sequence: TGTGCCACCAGCAGAGATCTCGGCGCAGGGGCGGGAAATTCACCCCTCCACTTT.